Here is one T cell receptor (beta chain) with its context. The data belong to a study of control samples from healthy donors and cancer patients. Measured with immunoSEQ multiplex PCR; TCRdb has only the in-frame clones, and not every one. Found here are some 51,000 clones, 90% to 96% of them singletons; the top ten hold about 1%. The V end was cut by 5 bases, the J end by 4 bases, with 14 bases between. The CDR3 extends over 14 amino acids. Germline assignment: CDR1 SGHTA and CDR2 FQGNSA. Input material: blood. The chain has TRBV7-2 and TRBJ1-2; TRBD1 might be the D (5 bases). The source of this sequence is a woman younger than 35 in good health. CDR3 in amino acids: CASSRTSGTYGYTF. The DNA of the CDR3 is TGTGCCAGCAGCCGTACCTCCGGGACCTATGGCTACACCTTC.